Listed below are T cell receptor beta chains from one sample, sequenced in a study of shared clonotypes between healthy human individuals. TCRdb keeps only in-frame clones here, not all; method: immunoSEQ multiplex PCR. The sample lists approximately 650,000 clones, roughly 95% occurring once. Sequences were obtained from naive CD8+ T cells sorted from blood. These receptors originate from a woman in her thirties in good health. The CDR3 runs from the conserved cysteine through the conserved F or W. The D gene is left open where the match is weak. A clone size is listed for some rows: how often the clone was seen (once, few, many), or a class if it is expanded.

>.|TRBV19|TRBJ1-1|few
TGTGCCAGTAGTATGGGTAGCACTGAAGCTTTCTTT
CASSMGSTEAFF
>.|TRBV27|TRBJ2-5|.
TGTGCCAGCAGTTTAAGGACTTCGAATCAGGAGACCCAGTACTTC
CASSLRTSNQETQYF
>.|TRBV19|TRBJ2-1|.
TGTGCCAGTAGTATCCCAATAGGGCAGAGCTCCTACAATGAGCAGTTCTTC
CASSIPIGQSSYNEQFF
>.|TRBV29-1|TRBJ2-1|.
TGCAGCGTTGATTCTGTACTCCGCCTAAACTACAATGAGCAGTTCTTC
CSVDSVLRLNYNEQFF
>.|TRBV19|TRBJ1-5|.
TGTGCCAGTAGTTTACGGGATAGCAATCAGCCCCAGCATTTT
CASSLRDSNQPQHF
>TRBD1|TRBV12-5|TRBJ2-2|.
TGTGCTAGTGGTTTGACGAGGGACAGCGAGCCGGCTGCCGGGGAGCTGTTTTTT
CASGLTRDSEPAAGELFF
>.|TRBV11-2|TRBJ2-3|once
TGTGCCAGCAGCCCTTACTCCGGGGGCGCGGATACGCAGTATTTT
CASSPYSGGADTQYF
>.|TRBV7-8|TRBJ2-3|.
TGTGCCAGCAGCTTAGACGTGGGGGATACGCAGTATTTT
CASSLDVGDTQYF
>.|TRBV19|TRBJ2-1|.
TGTGCCAGTAGTACGTGGGGGAGAAGGGAGCAGGGCTACAATGAGCAGTTCTTC
CASSTWGRREQGYNEQFF
>.|TRBV5-1|TRBJ2-5|.
TGCGCCAGCAGCTTGGAAGGGTCCGTAGAGAAGTACTTC
CASSLEGSVEKYF
>.|TRBV7-2|TRBJ2-1|.
TGTGCCAGCAGCTTACCCGGATCCTACAATGAGCAGTTCTTC
CASSLPGSYNEQFF
>TRBD1|TRBV7-8|TRBJ1-5|.
TGTGCCAGCAGCCCGGACAGGGGTGGTAATCAGCCCCAGCATTTT
CASSPDRGGNQPQHF
>.|TRBV4-1|TRBJ1-3|.
TGCGCCAGCAGCCAAATCTTCGGGGGCTCTGGAAACACCATATATTTT
CASSQIFGGSGNTIYF
>.|TRBV28|TRBJ1-2|.
TGTGCCAGCAGTTTATTTCAGGTTCGGGAGGGCTACACCTTC
CASSLFQVREGYTF
>TRBD2|TRBV5-1|TRBJ2-7|.
TGCGCCAGCAGCTTGGGACTAGCGGGACTCTACGAGCAGTACTTC
CASSLGLAGLYEQYF
>TRBD1|TRBV7-9|TRBJ2-1|.
TGTGCCAGCAGCTTATTAGTAACAGGGGGGAATGAGCAGTTCTTC
CASSLLVTGGNEQFF
>TRBD1|TRBV28|TRBJ1-4|.
TGTGCCAGCAGTTTAGTGGAGGGACAGCTTAATGAAAAACTGTTTTTT
CASSLVEGQLNEKLFF
>.|TRBV5-1|TRBJ1-5|.
TGCGCCAGCAGCTTGGGGGGGGCAAGCAATCAGCCCCAGCATTTT
CASSLGGASNQPQHF
>TRBD2|TRBV29-1|TRBJ2-7|once
TGCAGCGCGACTAGCGGGAAAGAAAACGAGCAGTACTTC
CSATSGKENEQYF
>.|TRBV5-1|TRBJ2-3|.
TGCGCCAGCAGCTACCGGGGGCGCGGGAGCGGCACAGATACGCAGTATTTT
CASSYRGRGSGTDTQYF
>TRBD2|TRBV27|TRBJ2-7|.
TGTGCCAGCAGTTTATTAGGGACTAGCGGCTACGAGCAGTACTTC
CASSLLGTSGYEQYF
>.|TRBV6-5|TRBJ1-1|.
TGTGCCAGCAGTCCACCGGTAGGGGTACAGACTGAAGCTTTCTTT
CASSPPVGVQTEAFF
>TRBD1|TRBV13|TRBJ1-6|.
TGTGCCAGCAGCATGGGGGGTCCGGGACAGGGTTCACCCCTCCACTTT
CASSMGGPGQGSPLHF
>.|TRBV27|TRBJ2-1|.
TGTGCCCACCCACCAAATCCGTTCGGGGTGACCTACAATGAGCAGTTCTTC
CAHPPNPFGVTYNEQFF
>TRBD2|TRBV25-1|TRBJ2-1|.
TGTGCCAGCAGTGAATCTAGCGGGATGGGCAATGAGCAGTTCTTC
CASSESSGMGNEQFF
>.|TRBV27|TRBJ1-1|.
TGTGCCAGCAGTTTATCACCAGGGGCCAACACTGAAGCTTTCTTT
CASSLSPGANTEAFF
>.|TRBV7-9|TRBJ2-1|once
TGTGCCAGCAGCTTAGCGGCCAATGAGCAGTTCTTC
CASSLAANEQFF
>.|TRBV10-2|TRBJ2-7|.
TGCGCCAGCAGTGGCAGGCTGAAGCCCTACGAGCAGTACTTC
CASSGRLKPYEQYF
>TRBD1|TRBV11-3|TRBJ1-5|.
TGTGCCAGCAGCTTGGGTGGGACAGACGATCAACCCCAGCATTTT
CASSLGGTDDQPQHF
>.|TRBV7-2|TRBJ1-2|once
TGTGCCAGCAGCTTAGCGGGCGGCCTTACCTTC
CASSLAGGLTF
>TRBD2|TRBV28|TRBJ2-3|.
TGTGCCAGCAGTTTATGGGCTAGCGGGACGCTAGGAGATACGCAGTATTTT
CASSLWASGTLGDTQYF
>TRBD2|TRBV13|TRBJ2-1|.
TGTGCCAGCAGCCGACTAGCGGGAGTCCATGAGCAGTTCTTC
CASSRLAGVHEQFF